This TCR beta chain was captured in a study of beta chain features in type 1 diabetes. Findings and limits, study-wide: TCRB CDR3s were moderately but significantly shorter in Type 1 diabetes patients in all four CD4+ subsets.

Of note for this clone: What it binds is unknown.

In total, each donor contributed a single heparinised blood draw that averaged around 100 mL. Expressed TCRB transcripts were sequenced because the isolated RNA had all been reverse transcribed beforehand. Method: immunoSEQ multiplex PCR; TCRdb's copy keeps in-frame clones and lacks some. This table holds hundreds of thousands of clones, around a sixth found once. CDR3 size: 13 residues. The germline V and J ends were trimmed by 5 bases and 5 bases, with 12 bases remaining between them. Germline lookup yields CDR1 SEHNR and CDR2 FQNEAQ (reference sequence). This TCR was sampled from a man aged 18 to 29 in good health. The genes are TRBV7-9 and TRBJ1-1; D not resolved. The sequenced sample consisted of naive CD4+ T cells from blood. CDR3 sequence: CASSRPLGTEAFF. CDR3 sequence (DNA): TGTGCCAGCAGCCGACCTTTAGGAACTGAAGCTTTCTTT.